The rows below give T cell receptor beta chains drawn from one sample of a study of CD8 T cells in Susac syndrome. Via MiXCR, TCRdb re-called the immunoSEQ multiplex PCR reads, giving one row per CDR3 protein. This table has around 77,000 distinct CDR3 sequences, under 96% appearing once. Sequencing was performed on CD4+ T cells from PBMCs. Receptors were obtained from a human donor with multiple sclerosis. Each CDR3 is given with its conserved first and last residue. The D gene is left open where the match is weak. Clone size is shown for a subset of rows, as once, few, many or a class of expanded clone.

v_call: TRBV28; cdr3_length: 15; d_call: TRBD1; j_call: TRBJ1-4; clone_size: NA; cdr3_nt: TGTGCCACCCAGACAGGGGGCGCGGGTAATGAAAAACTGTTTTTT; cdr3_aa: CATQTGGAGNEKLFF
v_call: TRBV19; cdr3_length: 17; d_call: NA; j_call: TRBJ1-5; clone_size: NA; cdr3_nt: TGTGCCAGTAGTATAGCCCCCCGACAGGCCCTCAATCAGCCCCAGCATTTT; cdr3_aa: CASSIAPRQALNQPQHF
v_call: TRBV30; cdr3_length: 13; d_call: TRBD1; j_call: TRBJ2-7; clone_size: NA; cdr3_nt: TGTGCCTGGCAGAGGGACAGTTCCTACGAGCAGTACTTC; cdr3_aa: CAWQRDSSYEQYF
v_call: TRBV11-3; cdr3_length: 14; d_call: NA; j_call: TRBJ2-1; clone_size: once; cdr3_nt: TGTGCCAGCAGCCCCTTGGGTAGCCGCAATGAGCAGTTCTTC; cdr3_aa: CASSPLGSRNEQFF
v_call: TRBV6-1; cdr3_length: 12; d_call: NA; j_call: TRBJ2-5; clone_size: NA; cdr3_nt: TGTGCCTGCACTAGATCACAAGAGACCCAGTACTTC; cdr3_aa: CACTRSQETQYF
v_call: TRBV12-3/TRBV12-4; cdr3_length: 14; d_call: NA; j_call: TRBJ2-6; clone_size: NA; cdr3_nt: TGTGCCAGCAGTTTAAGGGCTGGGGCCAACGTCCTGACTTTC; cdr3_aa: CASSLRAGANVLTF
v_call: TRBV5-1; cdr3_length: 15; d_call: TRBD1; j_call: TRBJ1-2; clone_size: NA; cdr3_nt: TGCGCCAGCAGCTTGGCAACAGGGGGCGTCGCTGGCTACACCTTC; cdr3_aa: CASSLATGGVAGYTF
v_call: TRBV20-1; cdr3_length: 13; d_call: NA; j_call: TRBJ1-3; clone_size: NA; cdr3_nt: TGCAGTGCCACGGTAGTCTCTGGAAACACCATATATTTT; cdr3_aa: CSATVVSGNTIYF
v_call: TRBV12-3/TRBV12-4; cdr3_length: 15; d_call: NA; j_call: TRBJ1-5; clone_size: once; cdr3_nt: TGTGCCAGCAGCATGAGGGGGGCGCCTAATCAGCCCCAGCATTTT; cdr3_aa: CASSMRGAPNQPQHF
v_call: TRBV12-3/TRBV12-4; cdr3_length: 13; d_call: NA; j_call: TRBJ2-5; clone_size: NA; cdr3_nt: TGTGCCAGCAGTTGGACAGCTCAAGAGACCCAGTACTTC; cdr3_aa: CASSWTAQETQYF
v_call: TRBV20-1; cdr3_length: 15; d_call: TRBD2; j_call: TRBJ2-6; clone_size: NA; cdr3_nt: TGCAGTGCTAGAAAAAGCGGGGTCGGGGCCAACGTCCTGACTTTC; cdr3_aa: CSARKSGVGANVLTF
v_call: TRBV20-1; cdr3_length: 12; d_call: TRBD1; j_call: TRBJ2-5; clone_size: NA; cdr3_nt: TGCAGTCCAACGACAGGGCGCGAGACCCAGTACTTC; cdr3_aa: CSPTTGRETQYF
v_call: TRBV30; cdr3_length: 14; d_call: NA; j_call: TRBJ2-1; clone_size: NA; cdr3_nt: TGTGCCTGGAGTCGACGGAAAAACTACAATGAGCAGTTCTTC; cdr3_aa: CAWSRRKNYNEQFF
v_call: TRBV4-1; cdr3_length: 15; d_call: TRBD1; j_call: TRBJ2-5; clone_size: NA; cdr3_nt: TGCGCCAGCAGCCAACTCGACAGGGGGCATGAGACCCAGTACTTC; cdr3_aa: CASSQLDRGHETQYF
v_call: TRBV19; cdr3_length: 15; d_call: TRBD1; j_call: TRBJ2-2; clone_size: NA; cdr3_nt: TGTGCCAGTACCCCTGGGACAGGGAACACCGGGGAGCTGTTTTTT; cdr3_aa: CASTPGTGNTGELFF
v_call: TRBV7-2; cdr3_length: 17; d_call: TRBD1; j_call: TRBJ2-3; clone_size: NA; cdr3_nt: TGTGCCAGCAGCTTAGTCAGGGGACAGGGTAGCACAGATACGCAGTATTTT; cdr3_aa: CASSLVRGQGSTDTQYF
v_call: TRBV7-9; cdr3_length: 17; d_call: NA; j_call: TRBJ1-6; clone_size: NA; cdr3_nt: TGTGCCAGCAGCTCAAGTCAGGGAGGGAACTATAATTCACCCCTCCACTTT; cdr3_aa: CASSSSQGGNYNSPLHF
v_call: TRBV2; cdr3_length: 13; d_call: TRBD2; j_call: TRBJ2-3; clone_size: NA; cdr3_nt: TGTGCCAGCAGTAGACTAGCGGATAATACGCAGTATTTT; cdr3_aa: CASSRLADNTQYF
v_call: TRBV30; cdr3_length: 13; d_call: NA; j_call: TRBJ2-1; clone_size: NA; cdr3_nt: TGTGCCTGGGGAAGGGGCCTGGGGGATGAGCAGTTCTTC; cdr3_aa: CAWGRGLGDEQFF
v_call: TRBV4-2; cdr3_length: 15; d_call: TRBD2; j_call: TRBJ2-3; clone_size: once; cdr3_nt: TGTGCCAGCAGCCAAGATGGATTAGCGGGGAGTACGCAGTATTTT; cdr3_aa: CASSQDGLAGSTQYF
v_call: TRBV9; cdr3_length: 14; d_call: NA; j_call: TRBJ2-3; clone_size: NA; cdr3_nt: TGTGCCAGCAGCCCGAGCAACGGTGTGGATACGCAGTATTTT; cdr3_aa: CASSPSNGVDTQYF
v_call: TRBV4-3; cdr3_length: 17; d_call: NA; j_call: TRBJ2-6; clone_size: NA; cdr3_nt: TGCGCCAGCAGCCCCCTCCTGCCGGGTACTGGGGCCAACGTCCTGACTTTC; cdr3_aa: CASSPLLPGTGANVLTF
v_call: TRBV7-2; cdr3_length: 15; d_call: NA; j_call: TRBJ2-7; clone_size: once; cdr3_nt: TGTGCCAGCAGCCCCCTCATCGGGGGAACCTACGAGCAGTACTTC; cdr3_aa: CASSPLIGGTYEQYF
v_call: TRBV12-3/TRBV12-4; cdr3_length: 11; d_call: NA; j_call: TRBJ2-2; clone_size: NA; cdr3_nt: TGTGCCAGCAGCCCAAGCGGGGAGCTGTTTTTT; cdr3_aa: CASSPSGELFF
v_call: TRBV7-2; cdr3_length: 14; d_call: TRBD1; j_call: TRBJ1-5; clone_size: NA; cdr3_nt: TGTGCCAGCAGCTTACAGGGGGGAGGGCAGCCCCAGCATTTT; cdr3_aa: CASSLQGGGQPQHF
v_call: TRBV30; cdr3_length: 14; d_call: NA; j_call: TRBJ1-1; clone_size: NA; cdr3_nt: TGTGCCTGGAGTGTAGGGCCCTCGGACACTGAAGCTTTCTTT; cdr3_aa: CAWSVGPSDTEAFF
v_call: TRBV11-2; cdr3_length: 14; d_call: TRBD1; j_call: TRBJ1-6; clone_size: NA; cdr3_nt: TGTGCCAGCAGCTTGGGACAGGGGAAGTTCCCCCTCCACTTT; cdr3_aa: CASSLGQGKFPLHF
v_call: TRBV12-3/TRBV12-4; cdr3_length: 14; d_call: NA; j_call: TRBJ2-7; clone_size: NA; cdr3_nt: TGTGCCAGCAGTTTAGACAGGGAGTTTACTCAGCAGTACTTC; cdr3_aa: CASSLDREFTQQYF
v_call: TRBV13; cdr3_length: 14; d_call: NA; j_call: TRBJ2-5; clone_size: NA; cdr3_nt: TGTGCCAGCAGCTTAGGATTGGTCCAAGAGACCCAGTACTTC; cdr3_aa: CASSLGLVQETQYF
v_call: TRBV5-1; cdr3_length: 14; d_call: NA; j_call: TRBJ1-4; clone_size: NA; cdr3_nt: TGCGCCAGCAGCTTATCGGGAGATAATGAAAAACTGTTTTTT; cdr3_aa: CASSLSGDNEKLFF
v_call: TRBV6-5; cdr3_length: 14; d_call: NA; j_call: TRBJ2-1; clone_size: NA; cdr3_nt: TGTGCCAGCAGTTACACCCCGGGGGACAATGAGCAGTTCTTC; cdr3_aa: CASSYTPGDNEQFF
v_call: TRBV7-6; cdr3_length: 15; d_call: NA; j_call: TRBJ2-7; clone_size: NA; cdr3_nt: TGTGCCAGCAGCTTCGGGTCAGCAGAATCCTACGAGCAGTACTTC; cdr3_aa: CASSFGSAESYEQYF
v_call: TRBV12-3/TRBV12-4; cdr3_length: 13; d_call: NA; j_call: TRBJ1-4; clone_size: NA; cdr3_nt: TGTGCCAGCACGGGGACGTCGGGGGAAAAACTGTTTTTT; cdr3_aa: CASTGTSGEKLFF
v_call: TRBV3-1; cdr3_length: 15; d_call: TRBD1; j_call: TRBJ1-1; clone_size: NA; cdr3_nt: TGTGCCAGCAGCCAACCCGGACAGGGCAACACTGAAGCTTTCTTT; cdr3_aa: CASSQPGQGNTEAFF
v_call: TRBV20-1; cdr3_length: 13; d_call: NA; j_call: TRBJ1-5; clone_size: NA; cdr3_nt: TGCAGTGCTAGAGAGGGTAGGGATCAGCCCCAGCATTTT; cdr3_aa: CSAREGRDQPQHF
v_call: TRBV10-3; cdr3_length: 14; d_call: NA; j_call: TRBJ1-6; clone_size: NA; cdr3_nt: TGTGCCATCAGTAAACAGGTGGTTGATTCACCCCTCCACTTT; cdr3_aa: CAISKQVVDSPLHF
v_call: TRBV12-3/TRBV12-4; cdr3_length: 10; d_call: NA; j_call: TRBJ2-6; clone_size: NA; cdr3_nt: TGTGCCAGCAACAACAGGGATCTGACTTTC; cdr3_aa: CASNNRDLTF